This TCR beta chain derives from a study of T cells in tuberculosis. In the study overall: IGRA-negative adolescents, IGRA-positive adolescents with latent tuberculosis and adults with active tuberculosis formed this South African cohort.

Notes on this clone: The antigen remains undetermined.

The germline V and J ends were trimmed by 6 bases and 6 bases, with 14 bases remaining between them. In germline, CDR1 is SNHLY, CDR2 FYNNEI. CDR3 length: 13 residues. TCRdb's copy holds only in-frame clones and misses some; the assay was immunoSEQ multiplex PCR. The sample consists of about 35,000 clones, 85% to 95% of them appearing once. Study-level points and caveats: GMM-specific TCRs were nearer to active tuberculosis alpha repertoires, suggesting expansion.

The sequencing input was PBMCs. This TCR derives from a donor between 10 and 29 years old with latent tuberculosis or without tuberculosis infection. Some clones in this sample may be carry-over from other donors' samples. This sequence joins TRBV2 and TRBJ1-2; D gene uncertain. The CDR3 sequence is CASSPTRQDGYTF. The CDR3 DNA reads as TGTGCCAGCAGCCCAACTCGCCAGGATGGCTACACCTTC. Using reference TRBV2 and TRBJ1-2 for the parts outside the CDR3, the full variable domain is EPEVTQTPSHQVTQMGQEVILRCVPISNHLYFYWYRQILGQKVEFLVSFYNNEISEKSEIFDDQFSVERPDGSNFTLKIRSTKLEDSAMYFCASSPTRQDGYTFGSGTRLTVV.